This record looks at one TCR beta chain sequence and its context. This record belongs to a study of blood T cell repertoires in COVID-19. Study summary: Acute and convalescent COVID-19 specimens originated in the United States, Italy and Spain. PBMCs, B-cell-depleted T cells, or T cells provided the cDNA or gDNA that made up the material.

CDR3 size: 15 residues. The junction had 4 bases not matched to a gene; V was cut back by 2 bases and J by 4 bases. The germline V gene encodes CDR1 SGHVS and CDR2 FNYEAQ. Original processing methods: Estimates of nucleated cell counts were drawn from the amplification of reference gene primers. Clones were read by immunoSEQ multiplex PCR, and TCRdb kept only the in-frame ones, dropping some. V and J calls and clone size are as listed in that table; D and trimming were resolved from the DNA. The table has over 55,000 clones, around 83% seen once; the top ten hold 5.3%. The receptor was isolated from a man between 50 and 59 years old with active COVID-19. The sample comprised peripheral blood. The V and J genes are TRBV7-6 and TRBJ1-4, with TRBD1 matching 7 bases. The CDR3 here is CASSLTGEDNEKLFF. In DNA, the CDR3 is TGTGCCAGCAGCTTAACAGGGGAAGATAATGAAAAACTGTTTTTT.